The 22 T cell receptor beta chains presented below share a single source sample, sequenced in a study of blood T cell repertoires in COVID-19. Data came from immunoSEQ multiplex PCR; TCRdb stores just in-frame clones and leaves some out. The data show some 54,000 clones, 89% seen once. Source material: peripheral blood. The source of these receptors is an older man with active or convalescent COVID-19.

The rearrangement links TRBV4-2 to TRBJ2-7; TRBD2 matches 9 bases. The CDR3 runs to 18 residues. Germline V gene sequence: CDR1 LGHNA, CDR2 YNFKEQ. Trimming removed 3 bases from V and 0 bases from J; junction bases left unmatched: 12. CDR3 nucleotide sequence: TGTGCCAGCAGCCATGACCTCGTCCTAGCGGGACGCTCCTACGAGCAGTACTTC. Amino acids: CASSHDLVLAGRSYEQYF.

The chain uses TRBV7-8 and TRBJ1-2; TRBD1 agrees at 8 bases. Germline loops: CDR1 SGHVS, CDR2 FQNEAQ. V shed 4 bases and J 7 bases; nucleotides not matched to a gene: 11. The CDR3 runs to 15 residues. The CDR3 spells CASSSVSRGQGGYTF. CDR3 coding DNA: TGTGCCAGCAGCTCTGTATCCAGGGGGCAGGGTGGCTACACCTTC. The full variable domain, its missing parts supplied by reference TRBV7-8 and TRBJ1-2, is GAGVSQSPRYKVAKRGQDVALRCDPISGHVSLFWYQQALGQGPEFLTYFQNEAQLDKSGLPSDRFFAERPEGSVSTLKIQRTQQEDSAVYLCASSSVSRGQGGYTFGSGTRLTVV.

V gene TRBV7-8 combines with J gene TRBJ1-5, with unresolved D. Trimming cost V 1 base and J 4 bases, with 11 bases left between them. The CDR3 is 15 amino acids. The germline CDR1 and CDR2 sequences are SGHVS and FQNEAQ. The CDR3 loop reads CASSLELFGNQPQHF. DNA for the CDR3: TGTGCCAGCAGCTTAGAGCTATTCGGGAATCAGCCCCAGCATTTT.

V is TRBV20-1 and J is TRBJ2-5; 7 bases agree with TRBD2. V trimming: 3 bases; J trimming: 3 bases; junction bases outside the gene matches: 1. The CDR3 extends over 12 amino acids. Looked up from germline, CDR1 is DFQATT and CDR2 is SNEGSKA (reference sequence). The CDR3 here is CSASTSEETQYF. In DNA form, the CDR3 reads TGCAGTGCTAGTACTAGCGAAGAGACCCAGTACTTC.

The chain combines TRBV18 with TRBJ2-2, with D unclear. The CDR3 totals 14 residues. Germline V gene sequence: CDR1 KGHSH, CDR2 LQKENI. V was cut by 6 bases and J by 2 bases, with 10 bases left in between. CDR3 sequence reads: CASSEAGNTGELFF. CDR3 bases: TGTGCCAGCTCCGAGGCTGGTAACACCGGGGAGCTGTTTTTT.

The chain joins TRBV5-1 to TRBJ2-1; possibly TRBD1 for D (6 bases). The CDR3 consists of 13 residues. From germline, CDR1 is SGHRS and CDR2 YFSETQ. With 0 bases removed from V and 9 bases from J, the gap between germline ends came to 10 bases. The CDR3 region has the DNA TGCGCCAGCAGCTTGGGGGGGCGTACTGAGCAGTTCTTC. It codes for CASSLGGRTEQFF.

This clone was recorded once. The rearrangement links TRBV3-1 (or the pseudogene TRBV3-2) to TRBJ1-2; D gene ambiguous. Germline V gives CDR1 LGHDT, CDR2 YNNKEL (reference sequence). The CDR3 length is 14 residues. With 3 bases removed from V and 4 bases from J, the gap between germline ends came to 12 bases. CDR3 sequence reads: CASSQDRGAYGYTF. The CDR3 coding sequence is TGTGCCAGCAGCCAGGACCGGGGAGCCTATGGCTACACCTTC.

The chain has TRBV18 and TRBJ2-7; D might be TRBD1 (6 bases). V lost 3 bases to trimming and J lost 0 bases, with 9 bases between them. Germline assignment: CDR1 KGHSH and CDR2 LQKENI. This CDR3 region has 14 residues. The DNA of the CDR3 is TGTGCCAGCTCACCCGGACAGAGCTCCTACGAGCAGTACTTC. The encoded protein is CASSPGQSSYEQYF.

This clone was recorded a few times. The CDR3 spells CASSWEGSDEKLFF. Written as DNA, the CDR3 is TGCGCCAGCAGCTGGGAGGGCTCGGACGAAAAACTGTTTTTT. The chain is built from TRBV5-1 and TRBJ1-4; D is unresolved. V dropped 3 bases and J dropped 8 bases, with 14 bases sitting between them. The germline V gene encodes CDR1 SGHRS and CDR2 YFSETQ. The CDR3 covers 14 residues.

This chain connects TRBV5-1 to TRBJ1-1; TRBD1 matches at 7 bases. Germline V CDR1 and CDR2: SGHRS, YFSETQ. With 2 bases clipped from V and 1 base from J, the junction kept 5 bases outside the gene matches. The CDR3 loop spans 15 amino acids. CDR3 sequence (DNA): TGCGCCAGCAGCTTTACAGGGGCGGCGAACACTGAAGCTTTCTTT. It translates to CASSFTGAANTEAFF.

The V and J genes are TRBV11-2 and TRBJ1-2; TRBD1 agrees at 7 bases. Germline V gene lookup returns CDR1 SGHAT and CDR2 FQNNGV. V lost 2 bases, J lost 2 bases, and 14 bases stayed unmatched. This CDR3 contains 18 residues. The CDR3 spells CASSLTNRGPGQNYGYTF. The CDR3 DNA is TGTGCCAGCAGCTTAACAAACAGGGGTCCCGGACAAAACTATGGCTACACCTTC.

The chain employs TRBV11-2 and TRBJ2-3; the D gene is possibly TRBD2 (7 bases). The CDR3 loop spans 19 amino acids. Germline V gene sequence: CDR1 SGHAT, CDR2 FQNNGV. V shed 2 bases and J shed 4 bases, with 25 bases lying between them. CDR3 sequence reads: CASSLKRLRRGAPPDTQYF. For the CDR3, the DNA is TGTGCCAGCAGCTTAAAACGCCTCAGACGGGGGGCGCCCCCAGATACGCAGTATTTT. The full variable domain, completed using reference TRBV11-2 and TRBJ2-3, is EAGVAQSPRYKIIEKRQSVAFWCNPISGHATLYWYQQILGQGPKLLIQFQNNGVVDDSQLPKDRFSAERLKGVDSTLKIQPAKLEDSAVYLCASSLKRLRRGAPPDTQYFGPGTRLTVL.

The CDR3 region has the DNA TGTGCCAGCACCCCTAGACTAGCGGTGGCCTACGAGCAGTACTTC. Protein sequence: CASTPRLAVAYEQYF. The chain is built from TRBV6-2 or TRBV6-3 and TRBJ2-7; TRBD2 aligns across 9 bases. Germline V gene data show CDR1 as MNHEY and CDR2 as SVGEGT. J gave up 2 bases and V 7 bases, and 9 bases lay outside the gene matches. This CDR3 spans 15 amino acids.

The chain couples TRBV29-1 to TRBJ2-5; TRBD2 matches 8 bases. The germline CDR1 and CDR2 sequences are SQVTM and ANQGSEA. J gave up 10 bases and V 7 bases, and 14 bases lay outside the gene matches. This CDR3 region has 13 residues. The CDR3 loop reads CSAPGPGGGGQYF. Written as DNA, the CDR3 is TGCAGCGCGCCCGGGCCCGGGGGGGGAGGCCAGTACTTC.

This clone was seen once. The sample holds other DNA sequences that translate to the same CDR3. The V gene is TRBV30, the J gene TRBJ2-5; TRBD2 matches 7 bases. The germline gives CDR1 GTSNPN, CDR2 SVGIG (reference sequence). V dropped 0 bases and J dropped 2; count of bases not matched to a gene: 0. The CDR3 consists of 13 residues. The DNA for the CDR3 is TGTGCCTGGAGTGTGGGGGGGCAAGAGACCCAGTACTTC. This gives the protein CAWSVGGQETQYF.

The chain has TRBV4-3 and TRBJ1-4; no clear D. Between the trimmed V and J ends, which lost 0 bases and 10 bases, there was a span of 15 bases. Germline CDR1 and CDR2: LGHNA and YSLEER. The CDR3 has 15 residues. The CDR3 region is CASSQDRGIRGKLFF. In DNA form, the CDR3 reads TGCGCCAGCAGCCAAGATCGCGGGATCAGAGGAAAACTGTTTTTT.

This clone was observed once. This chain connects TRBV24-1 to TRBJ2-3; TRBD2 agrees at 10 bases. Trimming removed 3 bases from V and 5 bases from J; junction bases left unmatched: 7. This CDR3 has 16 residues. Germline V gene lookup returns CDR1 KGHDR and CDR2 SFDVKD. The CDR3 DNA sequence: TGTGCCACCAGTGATCCCACTAGCGGGGAGGAAGATACGCAGTATTTT. This encodes CATSDPTSGEEDTQYF.

This clone showed up just a few times. J is TRBJ2-2 and V is TRBV11-3, with 7 bases identical to TRBD1. The CDR3 covers 15 residues. CDR1 SGHNT and CDR2 YENEEA come from the germline V gene. V shed 4 bases, J shed 1 base, and the junction held 3 bases outside the gene matches. CDR3 amino acids: CASSSGQLNTGELFF. In DNA, the CDR3 is TGTGCCAGCAGCTCGGGACAGTTGAACACCGGGGAGCTGTTTTTT.

The rearrangement joins TRBV30 to TRBJ2-2; 7 nucleotides match TRBD1. CDR1 and CDR2 from the germline V gene are GTSNPN and SVGIG (reference sequence). V shed 3 bases and J 4 bases; nucleotides not matched to a gene: 5. The CDR3 spans 14 residues. CDR3 protein: CAWRMGQSTGELFF. CDR3 in DNA: TGTGCCTGGAGGATGGGACAGTCCACCGGGGAGCTGTTTTTT.

In regard to this clone: A junction end diverges from the germline sequence, so it may reflect a read error. The genes are TRBV28 and TRBJ1-2, with 10 bases aligning to TRBD1. Germline V lookup: CDR1 MDHEN, CDR2 SYDVKM. The CDR3 covers 14 residues. The CDR3 sequence is CASSFSLAGTGAVF. In nucleotides, the CDR3 is TGTGCCAGCAGTTTCTCCCTTGCCGGGACAGGGGCCGTCTTC.

The DNA of the CDR3 is TGTGCCAGCTCACCGTCTACAGGGACATTTCCCGGGGAGCTGTTTTTT. The encoded protein is CASSPSTGTFPGELFF. The rearrangement joins TRBV18 to TRBJ2-2, with D maybe TRBD1 (6 bases). Trimming took 3 bases from V and 6 from J, leaving 17 bases between them. The CDR3 consists of 16 residues. Germline values: CDR1 KGHSH, CDR2 LQKENI.

V usage is TRBV5-6 and J usage is TRBJ1-4; D not resolved. The CDR3 is 15 residues long. CDR1 and CDR2 from the germline V gene are SGHDT and YYEEEE. Trimming removed 4 bases at V and 6 bases at J, with 16 bases between. CDR3 protein: CASSTQEAEYEKLFF. Here the CDR3 DNA reads TGTGCCAGCAGCACCCAGGAGGCGGAGTATGAAAAACTGTTTTTT.